This TCR beta chain was sequenced in a study of control samples from healthy donors and cancer patients. Only one count was recorded for this clone. This CDR3 contains 15 residues. Trimming stripped 5 bases from V and 1 base from J, with 13 bases between. Germline CDR1 and CDR2: MNHEY and SMNVEV (reference sequence). Sequenced by immunoSEQ multiplex PCR; TCRdb stores in-frame clones only, minus some. The data show about 150,000 clones, with 75% to 95% seen just once and approximately 2.9% held by the top ten. Specimen: blood. The sequence was collected from a man aged 25-45 years in good health. The chain has TRBV27 and TRBJ2-3; either TRBD1 or TRBD2 may fit D (5 bases each). The CDR3 DNA reads TGTGCCAGCAGTCCCGGCTTGGGGGGCACAGATACGCAGTATTTT. Translation gives CASSPGLGGTDTQYF.